This TCR beta chain comes out of a study of cytomegalovirus exposure and HLA in healthy donors. Study results and limitations: In a later analysis, at a false discovery rate of 0.05, 15,000 to 20,000 TCR beta sequences were associated with HLA alleles.

This PCR relied on a set of 60 Vbeta primers and 13 Jbeta primers. Method: immunoSEQ multiplex PCR; TCRdb's copy keeps in-frame clones and lacks some. The table includes some 160,000 clones, approximately 86% detected once. With regard to this clone: Its antigen is as yet unknown.

The clonotype originates from a woman under 30 in good health and CMV-seronegative. Sequencing was done on a sample of PBMCs.

The CDR3 loop is CASSLRTGQGNEKLFF. The CDR3 DNA follows: TGCGCCAGCAGCCTTCGCACAGGTCAGGGTAATGAAAAACTGTTTTTT. The chain recombines TRBV5-1 with TRBJ1-4, with D possibly being TRBD1 (5 bases). Germline CDR1 is SGHRS and CDR2 is YFSETQ. This CDR3 is 16 amino acids long. Trimming removed 4 bases from V and 4 bases from J, with 17 bases in between.